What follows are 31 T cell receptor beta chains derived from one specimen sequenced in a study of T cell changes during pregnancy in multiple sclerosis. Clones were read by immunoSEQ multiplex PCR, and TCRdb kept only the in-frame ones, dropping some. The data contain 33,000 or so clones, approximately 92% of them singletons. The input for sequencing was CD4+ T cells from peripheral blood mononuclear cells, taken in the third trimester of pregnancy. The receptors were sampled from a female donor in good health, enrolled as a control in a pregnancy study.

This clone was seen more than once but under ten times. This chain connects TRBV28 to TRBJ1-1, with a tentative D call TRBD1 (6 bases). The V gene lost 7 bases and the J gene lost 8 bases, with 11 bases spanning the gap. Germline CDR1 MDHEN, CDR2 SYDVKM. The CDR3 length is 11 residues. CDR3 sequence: CASTPGQEAFF. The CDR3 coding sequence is TGTGCCAGCACTCCAGGACAGGAAGCTTTCTTT.

In nucleotides, the CDR3 is TGTGCCACCAGCAGAGATTTCCAGGGAAGTCTTGGCTACACCTTC. Residues: CATSRDFQGSLGYTF. This chain connects TRBV15 to TRBJ1-2; TRBD1 might be the D (5 bases). The CDR3 has 15 amino acids. The germline V and J ends were trimmed by 0 bases and 7 bases, with 15 bases remaining between them. Germline CDR1 is LNHNV and CDR2 is YYDKDF (reference sequence).

DNA for the CDR3: TGCGCCAGCAGCTTGACCCCCCTTGGGGACTTCTCCTATAATTCACCCCTCCACTTT. Amino acid sequence: CASSLTPLGDFSYNSPLHF. The gene calls are TRBV5-1 and TRBJ1-6; perhaps TRBD1 as D (5 bases). This CDR3 is 19 amino acids long. CDR1 and CDR2 (germline): SGHRS, YFSETQ. Trimming took off 1 base at V and 0 bases at J, with 17 bases between the two ends.

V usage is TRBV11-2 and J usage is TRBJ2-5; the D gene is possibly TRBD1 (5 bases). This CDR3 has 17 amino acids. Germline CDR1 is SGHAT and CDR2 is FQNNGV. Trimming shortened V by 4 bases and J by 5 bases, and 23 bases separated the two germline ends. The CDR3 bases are TGTGCCAGCAGCTCAGGCCGTGTAGGGGTAGTTCCGGAGACCCAGTACTTC. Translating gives CASSSGRVGVVPETQYF.

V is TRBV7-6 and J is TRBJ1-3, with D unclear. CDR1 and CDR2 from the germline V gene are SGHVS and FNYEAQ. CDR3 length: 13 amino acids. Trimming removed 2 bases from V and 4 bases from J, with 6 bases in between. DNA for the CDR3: TGTGCCAGCAGCTTATTCCAGGGAAACACCATATATTTT. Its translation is CASSLFQGNTIYF.

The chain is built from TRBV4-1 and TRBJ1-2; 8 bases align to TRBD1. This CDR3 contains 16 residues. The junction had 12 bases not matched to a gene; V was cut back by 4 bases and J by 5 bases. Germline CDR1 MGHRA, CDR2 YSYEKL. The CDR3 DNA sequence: TGCGCCAGCAGCCCCCCCGGAGCAGGGGGCATATATGGCTACACCTTC. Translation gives CASSPPGAGGIYGYTF.

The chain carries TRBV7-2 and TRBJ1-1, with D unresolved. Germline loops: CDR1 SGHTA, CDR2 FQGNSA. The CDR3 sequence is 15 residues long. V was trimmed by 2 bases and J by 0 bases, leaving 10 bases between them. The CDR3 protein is CASSLLSLMNTEAFF. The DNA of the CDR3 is TGTGCCAGCAGCTTACTCAGTCTCATGAACACTGAAGCTTTCTTT.

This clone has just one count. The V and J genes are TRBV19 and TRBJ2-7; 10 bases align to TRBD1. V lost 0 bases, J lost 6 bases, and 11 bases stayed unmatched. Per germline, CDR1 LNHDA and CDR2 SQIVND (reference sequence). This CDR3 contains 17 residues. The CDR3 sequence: CASSIDPRGTGVIEQYF. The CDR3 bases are TGTGCCAGTAGTATAGATCCCCGCGGGACAGGGGTGATCGAGCAGTACTTC.

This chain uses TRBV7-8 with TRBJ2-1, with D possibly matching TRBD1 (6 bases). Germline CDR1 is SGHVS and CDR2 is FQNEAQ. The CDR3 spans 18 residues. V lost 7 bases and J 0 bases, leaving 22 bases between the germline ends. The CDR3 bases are TGTGCCAGCATGCGTCCATCCGGGACAAGCGGCTCCTACAATGAGCAGTTCTTC. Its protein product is CASMRPSGTSGSYNEQFF.

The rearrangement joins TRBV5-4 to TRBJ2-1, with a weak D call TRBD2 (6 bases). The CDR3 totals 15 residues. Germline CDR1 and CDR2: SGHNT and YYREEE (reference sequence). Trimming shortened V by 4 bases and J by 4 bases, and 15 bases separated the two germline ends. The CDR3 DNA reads TGTGCCAGCAGCCTGAGGTGGGGGGATTACAATGAGCAGTTCTTC. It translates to CASSLRWGDYNEQFF.

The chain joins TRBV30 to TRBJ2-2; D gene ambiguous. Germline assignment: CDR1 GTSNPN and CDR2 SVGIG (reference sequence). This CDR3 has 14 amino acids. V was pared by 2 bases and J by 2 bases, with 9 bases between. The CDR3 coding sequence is TGTGCCTGGAGTTATGGCAGTAACACCGGGGAGCTGTTTTTT. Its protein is CAWSYGSNTGELFF.

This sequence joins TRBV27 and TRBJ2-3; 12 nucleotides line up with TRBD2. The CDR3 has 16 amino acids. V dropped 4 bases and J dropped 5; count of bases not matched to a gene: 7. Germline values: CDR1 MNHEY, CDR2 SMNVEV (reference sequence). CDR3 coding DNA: TGTGCCAGCAGTTCCACCACGGGACTAGCGGGAGATACGCAGTATTTT. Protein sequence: CASSSTTGLAGDTQYF.

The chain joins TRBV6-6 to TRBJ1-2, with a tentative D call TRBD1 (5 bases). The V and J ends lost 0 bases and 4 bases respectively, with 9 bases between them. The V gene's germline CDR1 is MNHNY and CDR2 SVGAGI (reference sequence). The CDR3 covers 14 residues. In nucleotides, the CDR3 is TGTGCCAGCAGTTACTCGCAGGGTGCCTATGGCTACACCTTC. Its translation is CASSYSQGAYGYTF.

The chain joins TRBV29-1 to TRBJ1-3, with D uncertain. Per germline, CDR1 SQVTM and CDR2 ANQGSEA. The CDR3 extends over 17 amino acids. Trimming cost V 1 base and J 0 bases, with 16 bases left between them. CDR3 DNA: TGCAGCGTTGAAGGTCGGGGATCCAGTTACTCTGGAAACACCATATATTTT. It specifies CSVEGRGSSYSGNTIYF.

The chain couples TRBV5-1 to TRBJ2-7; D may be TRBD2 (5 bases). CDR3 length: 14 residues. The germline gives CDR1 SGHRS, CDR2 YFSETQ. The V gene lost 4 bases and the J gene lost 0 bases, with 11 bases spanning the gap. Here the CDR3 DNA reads TGCGCCAGCAGCCCCGGGGTGTACTCCTACGAGCAGTACTTC. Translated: CASSPGVYSYEQYF.

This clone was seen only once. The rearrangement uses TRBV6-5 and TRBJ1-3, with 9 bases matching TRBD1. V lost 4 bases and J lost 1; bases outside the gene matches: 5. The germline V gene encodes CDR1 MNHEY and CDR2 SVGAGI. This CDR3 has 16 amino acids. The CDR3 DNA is TGTGCCAGCAGTTTCACACAGGGGGCGTCTGGAAACACCATATATTTT. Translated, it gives CASSFTQGASGNTIYF.

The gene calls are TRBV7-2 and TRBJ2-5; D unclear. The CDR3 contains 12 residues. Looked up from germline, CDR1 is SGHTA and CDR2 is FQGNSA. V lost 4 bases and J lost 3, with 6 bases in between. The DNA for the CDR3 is TGTGCCAGCAGCTGGCTTAAAGAGACCCAGTACTTC. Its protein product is CASSWLKETQYF.

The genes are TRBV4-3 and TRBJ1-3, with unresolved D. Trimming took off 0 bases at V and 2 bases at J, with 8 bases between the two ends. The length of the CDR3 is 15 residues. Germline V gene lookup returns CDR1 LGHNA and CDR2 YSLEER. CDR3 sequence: CASSQDKSTGNTIYF. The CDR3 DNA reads TGCGCCAGCAGCCAAGATAAGAGTACTGGAAACACCATATATTTT.

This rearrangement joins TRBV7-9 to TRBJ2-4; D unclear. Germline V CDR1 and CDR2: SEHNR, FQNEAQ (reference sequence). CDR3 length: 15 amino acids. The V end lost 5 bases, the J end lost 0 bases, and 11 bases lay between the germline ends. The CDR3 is CASSPQILAKNIQYF. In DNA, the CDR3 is TGTGCCAGCAGCCCCCAAATACTAGCCAAAAACATTCAGTACTTC.

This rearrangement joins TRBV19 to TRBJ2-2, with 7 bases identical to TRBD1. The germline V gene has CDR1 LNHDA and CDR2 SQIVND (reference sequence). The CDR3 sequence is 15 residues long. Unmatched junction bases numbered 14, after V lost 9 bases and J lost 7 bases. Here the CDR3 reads CASVPIDRADGELFF. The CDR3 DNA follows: TGTGCCAGCGTCCCAATAGACAGGGCTGACGGGGAGCTGTTTTTT.

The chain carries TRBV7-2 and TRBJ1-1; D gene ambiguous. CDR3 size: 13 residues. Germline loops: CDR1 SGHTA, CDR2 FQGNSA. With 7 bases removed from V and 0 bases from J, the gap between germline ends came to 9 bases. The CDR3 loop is CASKVTVNTEAFF. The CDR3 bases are TGTGCCAGCAAAGTTACAGTGAACACTGAAGCTTTCTTT.

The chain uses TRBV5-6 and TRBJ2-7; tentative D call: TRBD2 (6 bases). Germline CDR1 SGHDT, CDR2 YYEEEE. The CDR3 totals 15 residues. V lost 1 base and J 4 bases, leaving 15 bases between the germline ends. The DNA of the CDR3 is TGTGCCAGCAGCTTGATGGTAGCGGCTTGGTACGAGCAGTACTTC. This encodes CASSLMVAAWYEQYF.

The CDR3 DNA sequence: TGTAGCTCGGGACAGGTTAAAAACATTCAGTACTTC. Translating it yields CSSGQVKNIQYF. V usage is TRBV2 and J usage is TRBJ2-4, with 8 bases aligning to TRBD1. Germline assignment: CDR1 SNHLY and CDR2 FYNNEI. The CDR3 is 12 residues long.

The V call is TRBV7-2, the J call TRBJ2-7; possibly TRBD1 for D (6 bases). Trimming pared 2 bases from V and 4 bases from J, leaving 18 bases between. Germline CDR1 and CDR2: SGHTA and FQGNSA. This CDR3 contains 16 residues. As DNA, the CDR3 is TGTGCCAGCAGCTTATCCCCGACAGGACCCCAATACGAGCAGTACTTC. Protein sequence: CASSLSPTGPQYEQYF.

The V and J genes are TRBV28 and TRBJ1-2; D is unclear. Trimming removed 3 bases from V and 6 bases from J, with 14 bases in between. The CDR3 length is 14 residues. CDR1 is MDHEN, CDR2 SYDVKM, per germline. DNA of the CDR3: TGTGCCAGCAGTTTGAACGGGGTGTGGGATGGCTACACCTTC. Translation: CASSLNGVWDGYTF.

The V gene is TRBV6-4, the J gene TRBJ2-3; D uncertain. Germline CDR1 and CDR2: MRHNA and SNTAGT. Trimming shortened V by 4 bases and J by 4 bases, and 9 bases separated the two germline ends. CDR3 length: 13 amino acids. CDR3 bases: TGTGCCAGCAGTGTCGAAGAGGCAGATACGCAGTATTTT. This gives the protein CASSVEEADTQYF.

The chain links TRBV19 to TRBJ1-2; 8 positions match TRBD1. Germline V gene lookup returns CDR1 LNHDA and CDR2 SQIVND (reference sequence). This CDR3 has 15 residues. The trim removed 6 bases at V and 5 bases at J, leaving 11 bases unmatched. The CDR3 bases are TGTGCCAGTAGCCTCCGGGGGACAGGACTTTATGGCTACACCTTC. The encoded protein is CASSLRGTGLYGYTF.

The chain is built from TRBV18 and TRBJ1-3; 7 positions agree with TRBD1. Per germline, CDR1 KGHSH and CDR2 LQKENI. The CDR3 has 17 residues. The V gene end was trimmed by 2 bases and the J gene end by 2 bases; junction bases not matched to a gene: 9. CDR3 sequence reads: CASSPTTGALAGNTIYF. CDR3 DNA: TGTGCCAGCTCACCAACTACAGGGGCTTTAGCTGGAAACACCATATATTTT.

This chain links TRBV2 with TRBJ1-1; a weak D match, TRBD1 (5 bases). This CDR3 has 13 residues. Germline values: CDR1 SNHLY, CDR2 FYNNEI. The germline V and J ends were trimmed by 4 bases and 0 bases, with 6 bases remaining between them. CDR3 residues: CASSGQMNTEAFF. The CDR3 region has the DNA TGTGCCAGCAGTGGACAGATGAACACTGAAGCTTTCTTT.

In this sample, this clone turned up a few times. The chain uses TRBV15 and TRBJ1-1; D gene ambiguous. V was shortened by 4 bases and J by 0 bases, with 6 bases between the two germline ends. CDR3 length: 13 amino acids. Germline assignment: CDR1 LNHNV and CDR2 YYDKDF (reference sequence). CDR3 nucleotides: TGTGCCACCAGCAAACAGCTGAACACTGAAGCTTTCTTT. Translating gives CATSKQLNTEAFF.

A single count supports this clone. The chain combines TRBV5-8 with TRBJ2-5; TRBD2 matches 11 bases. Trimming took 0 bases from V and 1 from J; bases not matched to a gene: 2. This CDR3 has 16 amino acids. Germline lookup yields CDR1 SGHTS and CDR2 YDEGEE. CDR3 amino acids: CASSLGLAGTQETQYF. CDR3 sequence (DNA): TGTGCCAGCAGCTTGGGACTAGCGGGGACCCAAGAGACCCAGTACTTC.